The 28 T cell receptor beta chains below come from one sample, sequenced in a study of T cell changes during pregnancy in multiple sclerosis. Using immunoSEQ multiplex PCR, the repertoire was profiled, and TCRdb retains in-frame clones only, with some absent. The sample yields approximately 130,000 clones, approximately 93% seen once. The source material was peripheral blood, sampled before pregnancy. Source of these receptors: a female donor with multiple sclerosis, enrolled in a pregnancy study.

V gene TRBV7-8 combines with J gene TRBJ1-2; no firm D call. Germline V gene sequence: CDR1 SGHVS, CDR2 FQNEAQ. This CDR3 is 14 amino acids long. V dropped 1 base and J dropped 8 bases, with 14 bases sitting between them. The CDR3 DNA is TGTGCCAGCAGCTTAGTCCCAGGACGAGGGGGCTACACCTTC. Amino acids: CASSLVPGRGGYTF.

The chain employs TRBV19 and TRBJ1-2, with D uncertain. Between the trimmed V and J ends, which lost 3 bases and 3 bases, there was a span of 8 bases. The CDR3 is made up of 13 amino acids. From germline, CDR1 is LNHDA and CDR2 SQIVND (reference sequence). The CDR3 loop is CASSIGRYYGYTF. In DNA form, the CDR3 reads TGTGCCAGTAGTATCGGCAGGTACTATGGCTACACCTTC.

The chain couples TRBV5-1 to TRBJ1-4; TRBD1 matches 9 bases. CDR1 SGHRS and CDR2 YFSETQ come from the germline V gene. With 5 bases clipped from V and 2 bases from J, the junction kept 4 bases outside the gene matches. The CDR3 extends over 15 amino acids. The CDR3, as DNA: TGCGCCAGCAGGGGACAGGGCTCGACTAATGAAAAACTGTTTTTT. This translates into CASRGQGSTNEKLFF. Using reference TRBV5-1 and TRBJ1-4 for the parts outside the CDR3, the full variable domain is KAGVTQTPRYLIKTRGQQVTLSCSPISGHRSVSWYQQTPGQGLQFLFEYFSETQRNKGNFPGRFSGRQFSNSRSEMNVSTLELGDSALYLCASRGQGSTNEKLFFGSGTQLSVL.

V usage is TRBV7-9 and J usage is TRBJ2-3; TRBD2 matches 9 bases. The CDR3 is made up of 19 amino acids. V trimming: 7 bases; J trimming: 0 bases; junction bases outside the gene matches: 17. Germline CDR1 reads SEHNR; CDR2 reads FQNEAQ (reference sequence). CDR3 protein: CASNPSGLAGRTSTDTQYF. The CDR3 DNA reads TGTGCCAGCAACCCCTCCGGGCTAGCGGGGAGGACTAGCACAGATACGCAGTATTTT.

This clone was counted once. This chain uses TRBV27 with TRBJ2-2; the match to TRBD2 covers 15 bases. The CDR3 extends over 17 amino acids. Losses at the gene ends were 2 bases for V and 6 bases for J; bases not matched to a gene: 4. Germline CDR1 and CDR2: MNHEY and SMNVEV (reference sequence). The DNA of the CDR3 is TGTGCCAGCAGTTTAGGACTAGCGGGAGGGCCATCCGGGGAGCTGTTTTTT. It yields the protein CASSLGLAGGPSGELFF.

The chain uses TRBV11-2 and TRBJ1-3; 9 bases line up with TRBD1. Unmatched junction bases numbered 4, after V lost 1 base and J lost 0 bases. Germline V gives CDR1 SGHAT, CDR2 FQNNGV. The CDR3 consists of 17 residues. CDR3 DNA: TGTGCCAGCAGCTTAGCCGGGACAGGGTTCTCTGGAAACACCATATATTTT. Amino acids: CASSLAGTGFSGNTIYF. The full variable domain, rest sourced from reference TRBV11-2 and TRBJ1-3, is EAGVAQSPRYKIIEKRQSVAFWCNPISGHATLYWYQQILGQGPKLLIQFQNNGVVDDSQLPKDRFSAERLKGVDSTLKIQPAKLEDSAVYLCASSLAGTGFSGNTIYFGEGSWLTVV.

The gene calls are TRBV2 and TRBJ2-1; D perhaps matches TRBD2 (5 bases). Deletions cut 1 base from V and 2 bases from J, with 9 bases between. Looked up from germline, CDR1 is SNHLY and CDR2 is FYNNEI. This CDR3 is 15 amino acids long. The CDR3 nucleotides read TGTGCCAGCAGTGAAGGGAGGAGTGCCTACAATGAGCAGTTCTTC. Translated, it gives CASSEGRSAYNEQFF.

The gene calls are TRBV5-1 and TRBJ2-1, with 7 bases fitting TRBD2. Germline V gives CDR1 SGHRS, CDR2 YFSETQ. With V trimmed by 7 bases and J by 8 bases, 18 bases remained unmatched. This CDR3 spans 16 amino acids. The CDR3 DNA sequence: TGCGCCAGCGTTGAAAAGGTCGGCGGGGGTGGGGATGAGCAGTTCTTC. It encodes CASVEKVGGGGDEQFF.

V gene TRBV19 combines with J gene TRBJ2-7, with D perhaps matching TRBD1 (5 bases). CDR3 length: 16 amino acids. Germline assignment: CDR1 LNHDA and CDR2 SQIVND (reference sequence). With 5 bases removed from V and 0 bases from J, the gap between germline ends came to 17 bases. The CDR3 DNA is TGTGCCAGTAGTTCCCATTTTTCGACAGCCTCCTACGAGCAGTACTTC. Residues: CASSSHFSTASYEQYF.

CDR3 sequence reads: CASSVGTQSPFSGNTIYF. CDR3 coding DNA: TGTGCCAGCAGCGTAGGAACACAGAGCCCGTTCTCTGGAAACACCATATATTTT. V and J are TRBV9 and TRBJ1-3, with D unresolved. The CDR3 contains 18 residues. V lost 0 bases, J lost 0 bases, and 16 bases lay in between. Germline V lookup: CDR1 SGDLS, CDR2 YYNGEE.

V and J are TRBV30 and TRBJ2-2, with D tentatively TRBD2 (5 bases). Germline V gene sequence: CDR1 GTSNPN, CDR2 SVGIG (reference sequence). CDR3 length: 12 residues. V was trimmed by 8 bases and J by 6 bases, leaving 13 bases between them. The CDR3 DNA is TGTGCCGGACGAACAGCGGCCGGGGAGCTGTTTTTT. It is translated as CAGRTAAGELFF.

The chain has TRBV19 and TRBJ1-3; no firm D call. V lost 6 bases and J 0 bases, leaving 9 bases between the germline ends. This CDR3 comprises 14 residues. CDR1 and CDR2 (germline): LNHDA, SQIVND (reference sequence). CDR3 amino acids: CASRQAHSGNTIYF. DNA of the CDR3: TGTGCCAGTAGGCAGGCTCACTCTGGAAACACCATATATTTT.

This chain links TRBV28 with TRBJ1-5, with TRBD1 matching 8 bases. V trimming: 6 bases; J trimming: 7 bases; junction bases outside the gene matches: 8. This CDR3 comprises 14 residues. Germline V lookup: CDR1 MDHEN, CDR2 SYDVKM. The DNA of the CDR3 is TGTGCCAGCAGCCCGACAGGGGAGCGGCAGCCCCAGCATTTT. Translated: CASSPTGERQPQHF. The full variable domain, rest sourced from reference TRBV28 and TRBJ1-5, is DVKVTQSSRYLVKRTGEKVFLECVQDMDHENMFWYRQDPGLGLRLIYFSYDVKMKEKGDIPEGYSVSREKKERFSLILESASTNQTSMYLCASSPTGERQPQHFGDGTRLSIL.

This chain links TRBV9 with TRBJ2-5; D possibly corresponds to TRBD2 (7 bases). Germline CDR1 and CDR2: SGDLS and YYNGEE. This CDR3 has 15 amino acids. The V end lost 0 bases, the J end lost 5 bases, and 14 bases lay between the germline ends. CDR3 region: CASSVGRGQRETQYF. The CDR3 DNA reads as TGTGCCAGCAGCGTAGGGCGGGGGCAGAGGGAGACCCAGTACTTC.

The chain recombines TRBV5-1 with TRBJ1-2, with TRBD1 matching 8 bases. CDR1 and CDR2 from the germline V gene are SGHRS and YFSETQ. The CDR3 is 18 residues long. With 1 base clipped from V and 0 bases from J, the junction kept 11 bases outside the gene matches. The CDR3 DNA follows: TGCGCCAGCAGCTTGTTTTTCGGGGGACAGGAAACTAACTATGGCTACACCTTC. Protein sequence: CASSLFFGGQETNYGYTF. The variable domain in full, with the rest retrieved from reference TRBV5-1 and TRBJ1-2, is KAGVTQTPRYLIKTRGQQVTLSCSPISGHRSVSWYQQTPGQGLQFLFEYFSETQRNKGNFPGRFSGRQFSNSRSEMNVSTLELGDSALYLCASSLFFGGQETNYGYTFGSGTRLTVV.

The V gene is TRBV5-6, the J gene TRBJ2-5; TRBD2 agrees at 7 bases. From germline, CDR1 is SGHDT and CDR2 YYEEEE. The junction had 2 bases not matched to a gene; V was cut back by 1 base and J by 5 bases. This CDR3 has 13 amino acids. Written as DNA, the CDR3 is TGTGCCAGCAGCTTGCGGGGAGGGGAGACCCAGTACTTC. Its protein is CASSLRGGETQYF.

The rearrangement links TRBV9 to TRBJ1-1; 7 bases align to TRBD1. J was trimmed by 4 bases and V by 4 bases; bases with no gene match: 7. Germline-derived CDR1 and CDR2 are SGDLS and YYNGEE. The CDR3 has 14 amino acids. The CDR3 loop reads CASSPGGRSTEAFF. The CDR3 DNA reads TGTGCCAGCAGCCCAGGGGGAAGGAGCACTGAAGCTTTCTTT.

This clone was counted a few times. V usage is TRBV7-8 and J usage is TRBJ1-1, with 9 bases fitting TRBD1. This CDR3 region has 13 residues. Germline V gene data show CDR1 as SGHVS and CDR2 as FQNEAQ. V gave up 5 bases and J gave up 6 bases; unmatched junction bases: 4. The CDR3: CASSPGTGSEAFF. CDR3 in DNA: TGTGCCAGCAGCCCCGGGACAGGGTCTGAAGCTTTCTTT. The full variable domain, with the rest looked up from reference TRBV7-8 and TRBJ1-1, is GAGVSQSPRYKVAKRGQDVALRCDPISGHVSLFWYQQALGQGPEFLTYFQNEAQLDKSGLPSDRFFAERPEGSVSTLKIQRTQQEDSAVYLCASSPGTGSEAFFGQGTRLTVV.

V usage is TRBV10-1 and J usage is TRBJ2-2; 7 nucleotides agree with TRBD1. Looked up from germline, CDR1 is WNHNN and CDR2 is SYGVQD (reference sequence). Unmatched junction bases numbered 3, after V lost 4 bases and J lost 4 bases. The CDR3 totals 14 residues. CDR3 sequence reads: CASSAYRGTGELFF. The CDR3, as DNA: TGCGCCAGCAGTGCGTACAGGGGCACCGGGGAGCTGTTTTTT.

The chain recombines TRBV5-1 with TRBJ1-1; 7 bases fit TRBD1. V lost 0 bases to trimming and J lost 4 bases; unmatched junction nucleotides: 24. This CDR3 is built from 21 residues. Germline CDR1 SGHRS, CDR2 YFSETQ. DNA of the CDR3: TGCGCCAGCAGCTTGGAAAATGGGGAGGACAGGAGATTTGGGAAGGCCACTGAAGCTTTCTTT. Translating gives CASSLENGEDRRFGKATEAFF.

This sequence joins TRBV2 and TRBJ1-2; no firm D call. CDR1 SNHLY and CDR2 FYNNEI come from the germline V gene. CDR3 length: 15 residues. The V end lost 0 bases, the J end lost 5 bases, and 13 bases lay between the germline ends. The chain's CDR3 is CASSEALGQMYGYTF. The CDR3, as DNA: TGTGCCAGCAGTGAAGCGCTTGGGCAGATGTATGGCTACACCTTC.

In this sample, this clone turned up a few times. The chain carries TRBV29-1 and TRBJ1-1, with unresolved D. There are 11 residues in the CDR3. Trimming left V 2 bases short and J 6 bases short, with 7 bases between. In germline, CDR1 is SQVTM, CDR2 ANQGSEA. The CDR3 here is CSVEKAAEAFF. CDR3 in DNA: TGCAGCGTTGAAAAAGCGGCTGAAGCTTTCTTT.

V is TRBV19 and J is TRBJ1-5, with D tentatively TRBD1 (6 bases). The CDR3 consists of 15 residues. The V and J ends lost 7 bases and 0 bases respectively, with 13 bases between them. CDR1 LNHDA and CDR2 SQIVND come from the germline V gene (reference sequence). The CDR3 here is CASTDTGNSNQPQHF. The DNA for the CDR3 is TGTGCCAGTACCGATACAGGGAATAGCAATCAGCCCCAGCATTTT.

The chain couples TRBV2 to TRBJ1-5; the D gene is possibly TRBD1 (6 bases). CDR1 SNHLY and CDR2 FYNNEI come from the germline V gene. There are 15 residues in the CDR3. Deletions cut 6 bases from V and 7 bases from J, with 19 bases between. The CDR3 DNA follows: TGTGCCAGCAGCCTAGGGGGAGGGTCGCGACAGCCCCAGCATTTT. Protein sequence: CASSLGGGSRQPQHF. The whole variable domain, remainder taken from reference TRBV2 and TRBJ1-5, is EPEVTQTPSHQVTQMGQEVILRCVPISNHLYFYWYRQILGQKVEFLVSFYNNEISEKSEIFDDQFSVERPDGSNFTLKIRSTKLEDSAMYFCASSLGGGSRQPQHFGDGTRLSIL.

The genes are TRBV7-3 and TRBJ2-7; D not resolved. V was shortened by 1 base and J by 3 bases, with 7 bases between the two germline ends. The CDR3 runs 13 residues. The V gene's germline CDR1 is SGHTA and CDR2 FQGTGA. Here the CDR3 reads CASSLNGFYEQYF. The CDR3 nucleotides are TGTGCCAGCAGCTTAAACGGGTTCTACGAGCAGTACTTC.

The rearrangement joins TRBV7-2 to TRBJ1-1; 11 bases are a match to TRBD1. Germline CDR1 reads SGHTA; CDR2 reads FQGNSA. V lost 1 base, J lost 7 bases, and 14 bases stayed unmatched. This CDR3 region has 18 residues. In DNA, the CDR3 is TGTGCCAGCAGCTTAGACGTATGGGGGACAGGGGGTTTGGGTGAAGCTTTCTTT. Encoded protein: CASSLDVWGTGGLGEAFF.

This sequence joins TRBV6-1 and TRBJ2-5; D ambiguous. V lost 6 bases and J 4 bases, leaving 12 bases between the germline ends. Germline CDR1 is MNHNS and CDR2 is SASEGT. The CDR3 runs 13 residues. Here the CDR3 reads CASRPVSGETQYF. CDR3 DNA sequence: TGTGCCAGCAGACCTGTCAGTGGAGAGACCCAGTACTTC.

This chain links TRBV7-2 with TRBJ1-5; D not resolved. Trimming left V 5 bases short and J 4 bases short, with 9 bases between. This CDR3 is 13 amino acids long. The germline V gene encodes CDR1 SGHTA and CDR2 FQGNSA. DNA for the CDR3: TGTGCCAGCAGCCTGAGGCTAAATCAGCCCCAGCATTTT. Amino acid sequence: CASSLRLNQPQHF.